The 27 T cell receptor beta chains below come from one sample, sequenced in a study of T cells in Graves' hyperthyroidism and ophthalmopathy. The CDR3 regions of TCR beta were amplified from RNA transcripts. The primer set for the first-round RT-PCR of the TCR CDR3 was HTBI. TCRdb independently ran MiXCR on the multiplex PCR reads; one entry per CDR3 protein. The sample carries about 300,000 distinct CDR3 sequences, approximately 12% recorded once. Sequencing was carried out using blood. The origin of the receptors is a woman in her thirties with Graves' hyperthyroidism that later progressed to Graves' ophthalmopathy.

This clonotype was observed at least ten times. The chain joins TRBV20-1 to TRBJ1-1; TRBD1 aligns across 9 bases. J lost 5 bases, V lost 2 bases, and 12 bases had no gene match. Looked up from germline, CDR1 is DFQATT and CDR2 is SNEGSKA (reference sequence). The CDR3 contains 16 residues. The CDR3 DNA follows: TGCAGTGCTAGACCCTTCTGGACAGGGGATCAAACTGAAGCTTTCTTT. Its translation is CSARPFWTGDQTEAFF.

The sample holds many counts of this clonotype. V usage is TRBV7-2 and J usage is TRBJ2-3, with 7 bases matching TRBD1. Germline V gives CDR1 SGHTA, CDR2 FQGNSA. The CDR3 is 16 amino acids. V dropped 5 bases and J dropped 3; count of bases not matched to a gene: 11. The DNA for the CDR3 is TGTGCCAGCAGCCCCAAGACAGGGTATTGGACAGATACGCAGTATTTT. Translated, it gives CASSPKTGYWTDTQYF.

This clonotype has at least ten counts. The chain combines TRBV6-1 with TRBJ1-1; no clear D. Germline CDR1 reads MNHNS; CDR2 reads SASEGT. Between the trimmed V and J ends, which lost 5 bases and 2 bases, there was a span of 12 bases. This CDR3 spans 14 amino acids. The CDR3 DNA sequence: TGTGCCAGCAGTTCCCCCGGAGGTAACACTGAAGCTTTCTTT. Its protein is CASSSPGGNTEAFF.

This clonotype was recorded many times. J is TRBJ2-1 and V is TRBV7-9; TRBD2 aligns across 11 bases. In germline, CDR1 is SEHNR, CDR2 FQNEAQ (reference sequence). CDR3 length equals 17 residues. Losses at the gene ends were 5 bases for V and 8 bases for J; bases not matched to a gene: 14. CDR3 nucleotides: TGTGCCAGCAGCGCCACGATTGTTCTAGCGGGAGGTTATGAGCAGTTCTTC. Its translation: CASSATIVLAGGYEQFF.

Points on this clonotype: With a much larger clone just one base away, this may be a read error. J is TRBJ2-2 and V is TRBV28, with D perhaps TRBD2 (5 bases). CDR1 is MDHEN and CDR2 is SYDVKM in the germline V gene. This CDR3 has 15 residues. The CDR3 reads CASRPYTLLTGELVF. CDR3 nucleotide sequence: TGTGCCAGCAGGCCCTACACACTCCTCACCGGGGAGCTGGTTTTT. Combining the CDR3 with reference TRBV28 and TRBJ2-2 gives the whole variable domain DVKVTQSSRYLVKRTGEKVFLECVQDMDHENMFWYRQDPGLGLRLIYFSYDVKMKEKGDIPEGYSVSREKKERFSLILESASTNQTSMYLCASRPYTLLTGELVFGEGSRLTVL.

This clonotype was detected many times. V is TRBV5-1 and J is TRBJ1-2; a possible D gene is TRBD1 (6 bases). V lost 0 bases, J lost 7 bases, and 16 bases lay in between. The CDR3 has 15 residues. Per germline, CDR1 SGHRS and CDR2 YFSETQ. This chain's CDR3 is CASSLEIGQSFGYTF. The CDR3 nucleotides read TGCGCCAGCAGCTTGGAGATCGGACAGTCCTTTGGCTACACCTTC.

This clonotype was detected many times. The J gene is TRBJ1-6, the V gene TRBV18; no firm D call. CDR1 is KGHSH and CDR2 is LQKENI in the germline V gene. Trimming shortened V by 1 base and J by 6 bases, and 7 bases separated the two germline ends. This CDR3 is built from 14 residues. CDR3 sequence reads: CASSPREVNSPLHF. CDR3 bases: TGTGCCAGCTCACCACGGGAGGTTAATTCACCCCTCCACTTT.

In this sample, this clonotype turned up a few times. J is TRBJ2-4 and V is TRBV18; a possible D gene is TRBD2 (6 bases). Germline V gene data show CDR1 as KGHSH and CDR2 as LQKENI. Between the trimmed V and J ends, which lost 4 bases and 3 bases, there was a span of 16 bases. The CDR3 totals 16 residues. The CDR3 spells CASSQAGPLGKNIQYF. CDR3 bases: TGTGCCAGCTCACAGGCGGGGCCACTGGGCAAAAACATTCAGTACTTC.

This clonotype appeared many times. The chain uses TRBV4-2 and TRBJ2-7; perhaps TRBD2 as D (5 bases). CDR1 and CDR2 from the germline V gene are LGHNA and YNFKEQ. The CDR3 length is 14 residues. V was trimmed by 5 bases and J by 5 bases, leaving 16 bases between them. This CDR3 reads CASSARGQGDEQYF. CDR3 bases: TGTGCCAGCAGCGCCAGAGGGCAAGGAGACGAGCAGTACTTC.

This clonotype was counted only a few times. V and J are TRBV7-9 and TRBJ2-7; D uncertain. The CDR3 spans 14 residues. CDR1 SEHNR and CDR2 FQNEAQ come from the germline V gene (reference sequence). The germline V and J ends were trimmed by 1 base and 3 bases, with 10 bases remaining between them. CDR3 sequence: CASSLDGEYYEQYF. The DNA of the CDR3 is TGTGCCAGCAGCTTAGATGGGGAATACTACGAGCAGTACTTC.

The V and J genes are TRBV29-1 and TRBJ2-1, with 11 bases lining up with TRBD1. Germline V gene lookup returns CDR1 SQVTM and CDR2 ANQGSEA. J gave up 6 bases and V 6 bases, and 7 bases lay outside the gene matches. CDR3 length: 14 residues. CDR3 in amino acids: CSVEWDRGVNEQFF. The CDR3 nucleotides are TGCAGCGTCGAATGGGACAGGGGGGTCAATGAGCAGTTCTTC.

This clonotype was observed many times. This sequence joins TRBV6-2 or TRBV6-3 and TRBJ2-1; D not certain. Trimming took 4 bases from V and 0 from J, leaving 13 bases between them. The CDR3 contains 16 residues. Per germline, CDR1 MNHEY and CDR2 SVGEGT. The CDR3 sequence is CASSSTNLSSYNEQFF. The CDR3 DNA sequence: TGTGCCAGCAGTTCCACGAACCTGAGCTCCTACAATGAGCAGTTCTTC.

This clonotype was counted only a few times. The chain couples TRBV4-3 to TRBJ2-7, with D perhaps matching TRBD1 or TRBD2 (6 bases each). This CDR3 contains 15 residues. Trimming left V 1 base short and J 2 bases short, with 12 bases between. CDR1 and CDR2 from the germline V gene are LGHNA and YSLEER. The CDR3: CASSQGVEGAYEQYF. For the CDR3, the DNA is TGCGCCAGCAGCCAAGGAGTGGAGGGGGCCTACGAGCAGTACTTC.

This clonotype was recorded many times. The gene calls are TRBV5-1 and TRBJ2-3; D not certain. The CDR3 consists of 16 residues. V was pared by 4 bases and J by 0 bases, with 15 bases between. Per the germline V gene, CDR1 is SGHRS and CDR2 is YFSETQ. The CDR3 spells CASSTALDTSTDTQYF. CDR3 nucleotides: TGCGCCAGCAGCACCGCTCTCGATACTAGCACAGATACGCAGTATTTT. Filled out from reference TRBV5-1 and TRBJ2-3, the complete variable domain reads KAGVTQTPRYLIKTRGQQVTLSCSPISGHRSVSWYQQTPGQGLQFLFEYFSETQRNKGNFPGRFSGRQFSNSRSEMNVSTLELGDSALYLCASSTALDTSTDTQYFGPGTRLTVL.

The chain uses TRBV20-1 and TRBJ2-7; unclear D gene. CDR1 is DFQATT, CDR2 SNEGSKA, per germline (reference sequence). The CDR3 loop spans 13 amino acids. V lost 3 bases and J 2 bases, leaving 11 bases between the germline ends. The CDR3 coding sequence is TGCAGTGCTAGCTTGATAGGAGCCTACGAGCAGTACTTC. It specifies CSASLIGAYEQYF.

This clonotype was observed a few times. The CDR3 region is CASSASSGSYEQYF. The CDR3 DNA follows: TGCGCCAGCAGTGCTTCTAGCGGGTCCTACGAGCAGTACTTC. The V and J genes are TRBV10-2 and TRBJ2-7; 8 bases align to TRBD2. The CDR3 totals 14 residues. Germline V gives CDR1 WSHSY, CDR2 SAAADI. Unmatched junction bases numbered 3, after V lost 4 bases and J lost 1 base.

The chain combines TRBV4-3 with TRBJ2-6; D gene uncertain. V was cut by 0 bases and J by 0 bases, with 12 bases left in between. The germline gives CDR1 LGHNA, CDR2 YSLEER. This CDR3 has 18 residues. CDR3 protein: CASSQDLFGSSGANVLTF. The CDR3 DNA follows: TGCGCCAGCAGCCAAGATCTGTTTGGCAGCTCTGGGGCCAACGTCCTGACTTTC.

The table lists this clonotype with a few counts. The CDR3 nucleotides read TGTGCCAGCAGCTTGATCCGGGACACGTCCTACGAGCAGTACTTC. It translates to CASSLIRDTSYEQYF. This sequence joins TRBV5-8 and TRBJ2-7; perhaps TRBD1 as D (6 bases). The germline V and J ends were trimmed by 1 base and 1 base, with 12 bases remaining between them. Germline V gives CDR1 SGHTS, CDR2 YDEGEE. The CDR3 covers 15 residues.

Only a few counts were recorded for this clonotype. The gene calls are TRBV5-1 and TRBJ2-3; 7 bases align to TRBD2. Germline V CDR1 and CDR2: SGHRS, YFSETQ. V shed 0 bases and J 4 bases; nucleotides not matched to a gene: 8. The CDR3 has 16 residues. The CDR3 DNA sequence: TGCGCCAGCAGCTTGGTGGCGGGAGTGATCTCAGATACGCAGTATTTT. It translates to CASSLVAGVISDTQYF.

This clonotype was counted ten times or more. Germline and junction disagree at one end, which may indicate a read error. The rearrangement links TRBV11-3 to TRBJ2-1; 10 bases fit TRBD2. The CDR3 is 15 residues long. Germline assignment: CDR1 SGHNT and CDR2 YENEEA. In nucleotides, the CDR3 is TGCGCCAGCAGCTTAGGGACTAGCGCCTACAATGAGCAGTTCTTC. It is translated as CASSLGTSAYNEQFF.

This clonotype was seen ten or more times. The chain combines TRBV4-1 with TRBJ2-7; 11 nucleotides match TRBD1. V was pared by 0 bases and J by 4 bases, with 2 bases of the junction left unmatched. The V gene's germline CDR1 is MGHRA and CDR2 YSYEKL. This CDR3 has 15 amino acids. Here the CDR3 reads CASSQDRDRGYEQYF. In nucleotides, the CDR3 is TGCGCCAGCAGCCAAGACCGGGACAGGGGGTACGAGCAGTACTTC.

In its sample, this clonotype was seen many times. The CDR3 loop reads CASSQDPSNQPQHF. CDR3 in DNA: TGTGCCAGCAGCCAAGACCCTAGCAATCAGCCCCAGCATTTT. The genes are TRBV3-1 and TRBJ1-5; D not certain. Germline-derived CDR1 and CDR2 are LGHDT and YNNKEL (reference sequence). V lost 0 bases and J 0 bases, leaving 3 bases between the germline ends. This CDR3 has 14 residues.

This clonotype came up many times. J is TRBJ2-7 and V is TRBV20-1; 7 bases are shared with TRBD1. This CDR3 comprises 13 residues. CDR1 is DFQATT, CDR2 SNEGSKA, per germline (reference sequence). Trimming took 2 bases from V and 3 from J; bases not matched to a gene: 4. CDR3 protein: CSARIRDSYEQYF. DNA of the CDR3: TGCAGTGCTAGAATTAGGGACAGCTACGAGCAGTACTTC.

This clonotype was detected only a few times. This rearrangement joins TRBV30 to TRBJ1-6, with 7 bases fitting TRBD1. CDR1 and CDR2 (germline): GTSNPN, SVGIG (reference sequence). The CDR3 spans 17 residues. Trimming removed 1 base from V and 0 bases from J; junction bases left unmatched: 6. CDR3 in DNA: TGTGCCTGGAGTGACCCCAGGGGGAGCTCCTATAATTCACCCCTCCACTTT. Residues: CAWSDPRGSSYNSPLHF.

In this sample, this clonotype turned up a few times. A much larger clone sits a single nucleotide away, making a read error possible. This chain uses TRBV7-9 with TRBJ2-3; TRBD2 matches at 7 bases. The junction had 7 bases not matched to a gene; V was cut back by 2 bases and J by 8 bases. Germline V gene data show CDR1 as SEHNR and CDR2 as FQNEAQ (reference sequence). The CDR3 consists of 14 residues. The CDR3 nucleotides are TGTGCCAGCAGCTTACCAGCGGGGCAGGGTACGCAGTATTTT. This translates into CASSLPAGQGTQYF. Looking up the rest from reference TRBV7-9 and TRBJ2-3 gives the full variable domain: DTGVSQNPRHKITKRGQNVTFRCDPISEHNRLYWYRQTLGQGPEFLTYFQNEAQLEKSRLLSDRFSAERPKGSFSTLEIQRTEQGDSAMYLCASSLPAGQGTQYFGPGTRLTVL.

A few counts support this clonotype. This chain connects TRBV28 to TRBJ1-2; 7 bases line up with TRBD1. This CDR3 spans 14 amino acids. The V gene's germline CDR1 is MDHEN and CDR2 SYDVKM. With V trimmed by 5 bases and J by 3 bases, 6 bases remained unmatched. The CDR3 DNA sequence: TGTGCCAGCAGTCAACAGGACAGGTACTATGGCTACACCTTC. Translated: CASSQQDRYYGYTF.

This clonotype appeared once. This chain uses TRBV3-1 with TRBJ1-5; possibly TRBD1 for D (5 bases). The CDR3 is 15 amino acids. Trimming left V 0 bases short and J 4 bases short, with 10 bases between. Germline values: CDR1 LGHDT, CDR2 YNNKEL (reference sequence). The CDR3 region has the DNA TGTGCCAGCAGCCAAGATACCAGGGTGAATCAGCCCCAGCATTTT. Translating it yields CASSQDTRVNQPQHF.